What follows describes a single T cell receptor beta chain. This specimen belongs to a study of blood T cell repertoires in COVID-19. Everyone who took part was about 18 to 89 years old, and they came from about two dozen US areas. Symptom resolution, clearance, or two negative PCRs marked donors in Cohort 3 as recovered. Assay: immunoSEQ multiplex PCR; the TCRdb copy retains only in-frame clones and omits some. The sample contains over 140,000 clones, nearly 80% of which appear only once. The receptor was derived from a woman in her forties or fifties who had recovered from COVID-19. Sequencing was carried out using PBMCs or T cells enriched from blood (not recorded which).

The CDR3 protein is CASSEVSLGATNEKLFF. CDR3 DNA sequence: TGTGCCAGCAGTGAAGTCTCCCTAGGGGCAACTAATGAAAAACTGTTTTTT. The chain has TRBV2 and TRBJ1-4; D is perhaps TRBD1 (5 bases). Deletions cut 1 base from V and 0 bases from J, with 12 bases between. Germline V lookup: CDR1 SNHLY, CDR2 FYNNEI. The CDR3 has 17 residues.